This T cell receptor (beta chain) was identified during a study of Graves' ophthalmopathy and Graves' hyperthyroidism. Amplification of TCR beta CDR3 regions used RNA transcripts. HTBI primers served in a first-round RT-PCR, which a second-round multiplex PCR followed. Each CDR3 protein is one row after TCRdb ran MiXCR on the multiplex PCR reads. The repertoire holds about 1.2 million distinct CDR3 sequences, with roughly 35% as singletons. Physicians reached a diagnosis by relying on clinical symptoms, serum thyroxine, TRAb, thyroid ultrasound and orbital computed tomography. Notes on the study in general: Sensitivity of about 90% and specificity of roughly 80% were achieved when a 13-signature model separated ophthalmopathy from stable hyperthyroidism.

Germline lookup yields CDR1 MGHDK and CDR2 SYGVNS. Trimming took off 8 bases at V and 0 bases at J, with 17 bases between the two ends. The CDR3 length is 17 residues. This clonotype was seen a few times. Its specificity is unknown. The receptor was derived from an adult man with Graves' hyperthyroidism. The sequenced sample consisted of peripheral blood or thyroid tissue (not recorded which). J is TRBJ1-6 and V is TRBV25-1; D is uncertain. The CDR3 DNA sequence: TGTGCCAGCCTAACCGAGGGAACCGGCTCCTATAATTCACCCCTCCACTTT. This codes for CASLTEGTGSYNSPLHF.